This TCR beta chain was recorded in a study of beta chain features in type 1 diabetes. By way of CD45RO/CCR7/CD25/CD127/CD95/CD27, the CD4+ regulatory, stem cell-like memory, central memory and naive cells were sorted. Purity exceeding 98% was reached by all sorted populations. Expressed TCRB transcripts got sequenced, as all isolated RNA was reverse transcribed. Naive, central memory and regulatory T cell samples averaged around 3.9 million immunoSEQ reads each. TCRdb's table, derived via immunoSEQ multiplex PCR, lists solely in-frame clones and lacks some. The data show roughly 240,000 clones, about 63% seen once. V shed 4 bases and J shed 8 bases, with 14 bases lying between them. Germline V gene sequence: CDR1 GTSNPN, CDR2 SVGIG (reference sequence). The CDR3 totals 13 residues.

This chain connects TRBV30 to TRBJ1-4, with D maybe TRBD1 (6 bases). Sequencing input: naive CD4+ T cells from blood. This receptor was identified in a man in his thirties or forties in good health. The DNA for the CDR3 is TGTGCCTGGACTGGGACAACGGGAGAAAAACTGTTTTTT. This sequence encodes CAWTGTTGEKLFF.